This T cell receptor (beta chain) was observed in a study of blood T cells in healthy people across ages (dated by TCRdb to between 2015 and 2017). Background on the whole study: In model experiments, template switching captured roughly one uniquely barcoded TCR beta cDNA molecule for every two T cells. The donors were divided into four age groups: young (average around 17 years), middle-aged (around 37), aged (about 61) and long-lived (82). The study analyzed two additional independent replicas of 1 million unique cDNA reads from the same blood draw for two donors, one aged 18 to 29 and one aged 80 or older. Donors of different ages were randomly distributed across sequencing lanes to avoid experimental bias. Age-related changes in TCR beta repertoire diversity were measured in the study by deep sequencing normalized with unique cDNA molecular identifiers. What the authors observed across the whole study: Since profiling was done on bulk unsorted PBMCs, naive and antigen-experienced compartments could not be conclusively compared. Compared with the aged group, the long-lived group had more naive CD4+ T cells, fewer expanded clones and increased TCR diversity, suggesting age selection. Estimates of total diversity based on one million sequenced T cells were considered lower bounds and underestimates. There was a strong correlation between observed TCR beta diversity and the percentage of naive T cells measured by flow cytometry. Observed TCR beta diversity per million T cells fell roughly linearly with age, and a significant reduction was already apparent by age roughly 40. The CMV infection status of donors was not known, potentially confounding age-related changes in expanded clonotypes.

This clonotype has at least ten counts. Its antigen remains unidentified. No quality values exist for individual bases; no much larger clone is one base distant. The method was 5' RACE. Sequencing was performed on an Illumina HiSeq 2500. A second roughly 6 to 11 cycle PCR used a sample-barcoded 5' primer and a J-beta primer mix. A template-switch 5' adaptor carrying 12 random nucleotides introduced a unique molecular identifier onto each TCR beta cDNA molecule. At least 3 million CDR3-containing paired-end reads were obtained from each sample. All of the RNA was converted into first-strand cDNA using the Mint cDNA synthesis kit, with a TRBC-specific oligonucleotide serving as the primer. Following uracil-DNA glycosylase treatment, all cDNA underwent a first 18-cycle PCR with the universal primers M1SS and BC2_uni_R. In the paper's pipeline: Normalization of each sample was performed by random selection of 1 million high-quality reads, each carrying a distinct molecular identifier. Instead of being binned into consensus sequences, reads with shared molecular identifiers were discarded. MiTCR, run with a Q25 quality threshold and the strictest error-elimination algorithm, handled CDR3 identification, clonotype clustering and error correction. A nonparametric unseen species model using Euler transformation provided a lower-bound estimate of total TCR beta diversity. TCRdb trimmed the raw reads at Q25, called clones with MiXCR and kept productive beta chains. A single entry per CDR3 protein holds the most common genes and DNA from its merged rows. The V and J calls, along with clone size, are taken from TCRdb and not from the paper's own processing. Recorded for this sample are about 780,000 distinct CDR3 sequences; about half of them occurred a single time. The ten most abundant clones make up roughly 18% of the sample.

Looking up the germline V gene yields CDR1 SGHTA and CDR2 FQGNSA. Trimming costs V 1 base and J 5 bases, and their ends lie 11 bases apart. The CDR3 has 14 amino acids, counting the end cysteine and phenylalanine. Left in the record is the CDR3 DNA by itself, 42 bases read in frame from the first base. Systemically healthy Caucasian individuals from Russia, around 38 in total and aged about 6 to 100 years, were included as donors. Each donor gave roughly 11 milliliters of peripheral blood, drawn into EDTA-treated Vacutainer tubes. Ficoll-Paque density-gradient centrifugation was used to isolate PBMCs, with at least 7 million obtained per sample. Trizol reagent was used to extract total RNA from PBMCs, with at least 5.5 micrograms per sample. For every donor, flow cytometry on a PBMC aliquot measured the percentage of naive CD45RAhigh/CD27high T cells.

The receptor comes from a man at least 80 years old in good health. The sample comprised blood. Rearrangement joined TRBV7-2 to TRBJ2-5; a tentative D call is TRBD2 (5 bases match). The sequenced DNA is TGTGCCAGCAGCTTAGGGCTAGCTGCGGAGACCCAGTACTTC. Protein translation: CASSLGLAAETQYF.